This T cell receptor (beta chain) was identified in a study of blood T cell repertoires in COVID-19. Study at large: Researchers got acute and convalescent COVID-19 samples from the United States, Italy and Spain.

There are 14 residues in the CDR3. The germline V and J ends were trimmed by 8 bases and 8 bases, with 21 bases remaining between them. Looked up from germline, CDR1 is SEHNR and CDR2 is FQNEAQ (reference sequence). Sequencing was performed with immunoSEQ multiplex PCR; in TCRdb, only in-frame clones are kept and a portion is missing. The sample shows 130,000 to 150,000 clones, around nine tenths of them seen only once. Input material: peripheral blood. J is TRBJ1-2 and V is TRBV7-9; no clear D. This receptor was obtained from a woman in her 40s with acute or convalescent COVID-19. In DNA, the CDR3 is TGTGCCAGCGGCCGTCTTGCGGGGATAGAGGGCTACACCTTC. It translates to CASGRLAGIEGYTF.